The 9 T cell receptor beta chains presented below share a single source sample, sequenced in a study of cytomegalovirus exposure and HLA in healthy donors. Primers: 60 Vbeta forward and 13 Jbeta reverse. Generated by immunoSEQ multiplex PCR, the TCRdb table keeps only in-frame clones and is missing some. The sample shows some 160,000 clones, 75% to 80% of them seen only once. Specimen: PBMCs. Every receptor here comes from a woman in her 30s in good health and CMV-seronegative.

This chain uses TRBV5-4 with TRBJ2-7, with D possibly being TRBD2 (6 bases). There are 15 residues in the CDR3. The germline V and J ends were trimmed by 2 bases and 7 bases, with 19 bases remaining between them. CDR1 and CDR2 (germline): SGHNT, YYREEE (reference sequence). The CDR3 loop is CASSFAGLILREQYF. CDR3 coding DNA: TGTGCCAGCAGCTTCGCGGGACTTATCCTACGGGAGCAGTACTTC.

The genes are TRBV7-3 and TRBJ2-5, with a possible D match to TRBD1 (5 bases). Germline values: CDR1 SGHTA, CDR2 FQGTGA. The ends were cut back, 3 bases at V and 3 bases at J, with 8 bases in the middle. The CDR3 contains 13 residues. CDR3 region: CASSFGAEETQYF. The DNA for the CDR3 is TGTGCCAGCAGCTTTGGGGCGGAAGAGACCCAGTACTTC. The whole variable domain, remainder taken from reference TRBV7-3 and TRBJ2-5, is GAGVSQTPSNKVTEKGKYVELRCDPISGHTALYWYRQSLGQGPEFLIYFQGTGAADDSGLPNDRFFAVRPEGSVSTLKIQRTERGDSAVYLCASSFGAEETQYFGPGTRLLVL.

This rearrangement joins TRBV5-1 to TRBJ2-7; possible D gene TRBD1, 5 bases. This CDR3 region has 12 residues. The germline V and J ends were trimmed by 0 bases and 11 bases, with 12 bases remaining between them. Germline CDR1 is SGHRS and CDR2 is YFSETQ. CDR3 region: CASSLASTVKYF. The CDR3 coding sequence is TGCGCCAGCAGCTTGGCGTCGACAGTTAAGTACTTC.

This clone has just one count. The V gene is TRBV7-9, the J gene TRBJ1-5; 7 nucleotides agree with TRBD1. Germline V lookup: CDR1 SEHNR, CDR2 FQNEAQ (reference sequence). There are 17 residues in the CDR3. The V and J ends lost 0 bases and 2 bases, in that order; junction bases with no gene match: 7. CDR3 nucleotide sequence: TGTGCCAGCAGCTTAGCGAGCACAGGGGCGGGCAATCAGCCCCAGCATTTT. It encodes CASSLASTGAGNQPQHF. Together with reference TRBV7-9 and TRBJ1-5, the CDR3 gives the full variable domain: DTGVSQNPRHKITKRGQNVTFRCDPISEHNRLYWYRQTLGQGPEFLTYFQNEAQLEKSRLLSDRFSAERPKGSFSTLEIQRTEQGDSAMYLCASSLASTGAGNQPQHFGDGTRLSIL.

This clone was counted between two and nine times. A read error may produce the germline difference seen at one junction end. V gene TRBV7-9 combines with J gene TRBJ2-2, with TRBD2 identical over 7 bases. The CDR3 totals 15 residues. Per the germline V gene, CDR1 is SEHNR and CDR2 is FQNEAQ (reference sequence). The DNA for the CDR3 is TGTTCCAGCAGCCACGGGGGGAGGAACACCGGGGAGCTGTTTTTT. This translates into CSSSHGGRNTGELFF.

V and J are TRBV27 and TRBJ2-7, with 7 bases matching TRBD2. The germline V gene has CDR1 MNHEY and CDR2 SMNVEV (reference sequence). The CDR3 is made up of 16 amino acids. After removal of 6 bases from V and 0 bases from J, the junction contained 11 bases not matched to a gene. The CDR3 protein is CASSKRGEGRSYEQYF. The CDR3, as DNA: TGTGCCAGCAGCAAACGTGGGGAGGGACGCTCCTACGAGCAGTACTTC.

The CDR3 loop is CASSLGGNIQYF. The CDR3 DNA follows: TGTGCCAGCAGCCTTGGCGGGAACATTCAGTACTTC. This chain links TRBV5-4 with TRBJ2-4; possibly TRBD2 for D (5 bases). The CDR3 runs 12 residues. The germline V and J ends were trimmed by 4 bases and 7 bases, with 9 bases remaining between them. Germline V gene data show CDR1 as SGHNT and CDR2 as YYREEE (reference sequence).

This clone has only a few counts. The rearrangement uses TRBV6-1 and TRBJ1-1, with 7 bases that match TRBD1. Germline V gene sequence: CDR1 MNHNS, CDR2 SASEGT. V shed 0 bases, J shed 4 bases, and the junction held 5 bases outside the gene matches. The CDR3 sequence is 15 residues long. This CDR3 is CASSEASEGATEAFF. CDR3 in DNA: TGTGCCAGCAGTGAAGCGTCGGAGGGGGCCACTGAAGCTTTCTTT.

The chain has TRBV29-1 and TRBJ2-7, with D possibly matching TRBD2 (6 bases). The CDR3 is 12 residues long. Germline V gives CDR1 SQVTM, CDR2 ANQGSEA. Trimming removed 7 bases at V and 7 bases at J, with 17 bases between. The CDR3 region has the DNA TGCAGCGCCGCCATTAGCGCGGGGGAGCAGTACTTC. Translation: CSAAISAGEQYF.